What follows is one T cell receptor (beta chain) and its context. Which antigen it targets is not known. No much larger clone is present one base from it, and per-base qualities are unavailable. The cohort was made up of about 610 healthy bone marrow donors. All cohort members were sampled while nominally healthy, although unrecorded immune exposures were likely present. The donor was CMV seropositive and was included in the group of 250 to 300 seropositive cohort members. A peripheral blood sample was provided by each donor, and peripheral blood mononuclear cells were used for TCR beta sequencing. Genomic DNA was extracted from the blood cell samples with the Qiagen DNeasy Blood Extraction Kit. The record originates from a study of cytomegalovirus exposure and HLA in healthy donors (dated by TCRdb to the late 2010s). Describing the broader study: According to an earlier analysis of a few hundred of the donors, roughly 180 million T cells yielded 117 million unique TCR beta sequences and 276 Gb of sequence data. An earlier analysis of approximately 630 of the donors applied high-throughput TCR beta sequencing to assess whether each TCR beta V gene segment acted as functional or pseudogenic. Several DR-DQ haplotypes were treated as single units for association and clustering because of strong linkage in the cohort. Among some 400 genotyped donors of the cohort, an average of around 250,000 unique TCR beta nucleotide sequences was sequenced per donor, of which about 19% were non-productive. The study used immunosequencing to profile the T cell repertoires of 666 subjects and linked those repertoires to cytomegalovirus serostatus. The number of donors typed differed by locus, with 629-630 for A, B, C, DRB1 and DQB1, around 500 for DQA1, nearly 610 for DPA1, and 450 to 480 for DPB1. The later analysis used no new phenotypic data to find candidate immune exposures, relying instead on TCR beta sequences and their occurrence across donors. Both class I and class II loci were covered by HLA typing, at four-digit resolution. Among the roughly 400 genotyped donors, more than 70% belonged to the genetic ancestry cluster associated with self-reported Caucasian donors. All discovery cohort repertoires had been generated using a single sequencing platform. A later genetic analysis used genome-wide SNP genotypes for about 60% of the roughly 700 donors, treating that subset as a discovery cohort. The study aimed to test whether signatures of past pathogen exposure could be identified by cataloging public T cell receptors. To study patterns of TCR occurrence, a later analysis re-analyzed previously published TCR beta repertoires from hundreds of donors and added high-resolution HLA genotyping. An early release covering 550 to 650 HLA-typed donors comprised around 300 gigabases of sequencing data and approximately 80 million unique TCR sequences. Donor age, sex, ethnicity and CMV serostatus were collected together with the repertoire data. A separate validation cohort of more than 100 different subjects was used in addition to the roughly 700-subject first cohort. High-throughput TCR immunosequencing, statistical association of individual TCRs with disease status, and machine learning were combined to predict cytomegalovirus infection status.

The protocol used for the library was the immunoSEQ multiplex PCR assay. For the multiplex PCR, a mixture combining 60 forward primers for TCR Vbeta segments and 13 reverse primers for TCR Jbeta segments was used. The CDR3 region of rearranged TCR beta genes was amplified from genomic DNA with a multiplex PCR assay. Amplified TCR beta libraries were sequenced as 87-base-pair reads on the Illumina HiSeq System. Under the source paper's analysis protocol: A later analysis counted tens of millions of unique TCR beta chains across the 670 or so repertoires, and 10 million to 11 million of these chains were shared by at least two donors. Raw reads were error-corrected and collapsed into unique sequences by a nearest-neighbor algorithm in which closely related sequences were merged to remove PCR and sequencing errors. CDR3 sequences were aligned to IMGT reference sequences to assign V, D and J gene segments. For a sequence to be retained, a match of at least six nucleotides to both a V gene segment and a J gene segment was required. A rearrangement counted as productive if the CDR3 had no stop codons and remained in frame with V and J, and every other rearrangement counted as non-productive. CDR3 was defined by IMGT convention, running from the second conserved V-encoded cysteine to the conserved J-encoded phenylalanine. The earlier analysis of more than 450 of the donors excluded sequences that lacked an unambiguous match to a single V gene segment. An earlier analysis of 587 of the donors called V segments functional above 56.7% productive rearrangements and segregating when the between-donor standard deviation exceeded 5%. A statistical classification framework was built for diagnosing cytomegalovirus status from the catalog of TCR beta chain sequences. V and J gene assignment, in a later analysis, came from comparing TCR nucleotide sequences with IMGT/GENE-DB human TR gene sequences. Using the TCRdist pipeline, a later analysis assigned CDR3 sequences along with most-parsimonious VDJ recombination scenarios. In a later analysis, every TCR beta chain was defined by the combination of its CDR3 amino acid sequence and its V-gene family, and reads without a unique V-gene family were dropped. As a way to deal with suspected cross-contamination and a sequencing artifact, a later analysis dropped approximately 590 nucleotide sequences that were highly shared and had low generation probability. For each public chain, a later analysis derived a clonal expansion index from normalized ranks of inferred template counts within each repertoire. In a later analysis, generation probabilities were computed with a VDJ recombination model fitted to out-of-frame rearrangements, and the resulting probabilities were checked against IGoR. In a later analysis, TCR-TCR, TCR-HLA and TCR-CMV co-occurrence was scored with hypergeometric tests, and a repertoire-size bias correction was applied to TCR pairs. A later analysis estimated false discovery rates by permuting HLA or CMV assignments 20 times. In a later analysis, co-occurring TCRs were grouped with DBSCAN, and TCRdist sequence similarity was added when clustering was performed within HLA-allele-positive subsets. For co-occurrence clustering, repertoires with fewer than 30,000 or more than 120,000 public chains were excluded, along with five repertoires with anomalous nucleotide sharing. Sourced from immuneACCESS, this table was stored by TCRdb with only in-frame sequences that have V and J called. A share of the clones is absent; for the studies checked, an unresolved V gene accounts for under half, and the remainder has no known explanation. For V, J and clone size, that table is used; D and trimming come from the DNA. The sample table holds some 200,000 clones, of which more than 80% were seen once. Roughly 2.8% of the sample rests with the top ten.

What the authors observed across the whole study: In a later genetic analysis, fewer N-insertions in productive TCRs were reported among donors in an Asian-associated ancestry cluster than the approximately 670-donor mean. Three of the identified cytomegalovirus-associated TCR beta chains were confirmed in vitro to be specific for cytomegalovirus antigens. In a later analysis, TCR association rates were found to vary across HLA loci, with the most associated TCRs seen for DRB1 alleles and the fewest for HLA-C alleles. Presence/absence analyses assumed roughly uniform sequencing depth across donors, an assumption that may not hold. The sequencing pipeline was judged likely to have produced a cluster of highly shared sequence variants as a technical artifact. In an earlier analysis of 500 to 650 of the donors, most TCR beta V segments appeared in productive rearrangements about 90% or about 30% of the time, broadly matching IMGT annotations. Several of the top co-occurrence clusters appeared to be linked to parvovirus B19, influenza, CMV and Epstein-Barr virus, according to a later analysis. Across donors, most TCR sequences were observed very rarely, whereas some public TCRs were present in many individuals. The authors suggested that the approach could potentially be extended to other disease states and immunological phenotypes. Linkage disequilibrium might explain the correlated functional status among segregating V segments, but an unknown experimental factor could not be excluded. Cytomegalovirus status was reported to be diagnosed by the classifier with high specificity and sensitivity in both the original and validation cohorts. Because HLA typing was missing for some donors at each locus, association tests included only the typed subset. A total of 150 or so TCR beta chains were listed by the study as associated with cytomegalovirus. A further reported finding was that TCR beta sequences accurately predicted the HLA-A and HLA-B alleles for most subjects in the first cohort. Strong co-occurrence of HLA alleles, especially DR and DQ, made assigning TCR associations to individual alleles difficult. Compared with equally common non-associated chains, HLA-associated TCR beta chains in a later analysis were more clonally expanded and had lower generation probabilities. Because counts were too low, approximately 18 rarely observed V segments, including chromosome 9 orphons, were excluded from the earlier analysis of 587 of the donors. The cohort was sequenced for TCR beta chains only, and without alpha or paired-chain data the features that could be detected were limited. A later genetic analysis associated a missense DCLRE1C variant with V-gene and J-gene trimming of TCR beta chains, and an independent cohort replicated the association. According to a later analysis, most CMV-associated TCR beta chains appeared to be HLA-restricted, and the HLA associations seemed to be driven largely by CMV exposure. A later analysis associated 17,000 or so TCR beta sequences with specific HLA alleles at a false discovery rate of 0.05. Immune exposure information for the cohort was limited to CMV serostatus.

Sequencing was done on a sample of PBMCs. The receptor comes from a woman between 45 and 60 years old in good health and CMV-seropositive.

The CDR3 reads as follows: CASSLGLAGGSYNEQFF. Read as DNA, the sequence is TGTGCCAGCAGCCTCGGACTAGCGGGGGGCTCCTACAATGAGCAGTTCTTC. The receptor chain draws on TRBV11-2 and TRBJ2-1, with 14 central nucleotides matching TRBD2. The germline V and J ends show losses of 5 bases and 0 bases respectively, and no gene match explains 3 bases of the junction. The CDR3 starts with the cysteine, ends with the phenylalanine, and has 17 residues. Solely the CDR3 DNA is kept, with 51 bases framed from the first base. Taken from the germline V gene, the CDR1 and CDR2 loops are SGHAT and FQNNGV.